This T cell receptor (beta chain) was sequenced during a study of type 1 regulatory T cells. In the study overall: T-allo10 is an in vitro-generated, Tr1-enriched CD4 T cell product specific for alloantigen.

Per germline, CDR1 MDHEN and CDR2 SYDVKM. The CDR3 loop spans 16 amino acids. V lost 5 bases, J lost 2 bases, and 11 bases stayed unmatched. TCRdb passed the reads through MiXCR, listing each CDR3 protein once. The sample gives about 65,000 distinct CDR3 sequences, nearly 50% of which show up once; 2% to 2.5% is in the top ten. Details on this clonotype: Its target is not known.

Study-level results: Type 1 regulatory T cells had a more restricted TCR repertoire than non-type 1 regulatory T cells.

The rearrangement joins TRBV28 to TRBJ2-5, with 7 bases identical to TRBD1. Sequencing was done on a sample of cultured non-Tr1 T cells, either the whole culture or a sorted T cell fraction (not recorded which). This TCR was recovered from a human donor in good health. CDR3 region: CASSPRQGSRQETQYF. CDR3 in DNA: TGTGCCAGCAGTCCGCGACAGGGATCGCGGCAAGAGACCCAGTACTTC.